One and the same sample provided the 21 T cell receptor beta chains below, sequenced in a study of cytomegalovirus exposure and HLA in healthy donors. The PCR made use of 60 Vbeta and 13 Jbeta primers. TCRdb's table, derived via immunoSEQ multiplex PCR, lists solely in-frame clones and lacks some. The sample lists more than 90,000 clones; about four fifths were seen once. The sequenced material came from PBMCs. Source of these receptors: a man aged 25 to 40 in good health and CMV-seropositive.

This chain links TRBV2 with TRBJ1-2; 10 bases agree with TRBD1. CDR3 length equals 12 residues. Germline V CDR1 and CDR2: SNHLY, FYNNEI. V lost 9 bases to trimming and J lost 10 bases; unmatched junction nucleotides: 8. CDR3 DNA sequence: TGTGCCAGAGGGACAGGGGTTTGGATCTACACCTTC. It specifies CARGTGVWIYTF.

The chain links TRBV30 to TRBJ1-2; no firm D call. Germline lookup yields CDR1 GTSNPN and CDR2 SVGIG (reference sequence). Trimming pared 0 bases from V and 3 bases from J, leaving 8 bases between. The CDR3 covers 13 residues. The CDR3 nucleotides read TGTGCCTGGAGTGTACTTCGGGACTATGGCTACACCTTC. Translation: CAWSVLRDYGYTF.

The chain uses TRBV6-4 and TRBJ2-1; TRBD2 matches 14 bases. This CDR3 comprises 14 residues. The V gene's germline CDR1 is MRHNA and CDR2 SNTAGT. The junction had 0 bases not matched to a gene; V was cut back by 4 bases and J by 7 bases. In nucleotides, the CDR3 is TGTGCCAGCAGTGGACTAGCGGGGGGGAATGAGCAGTTCTTC. Amino acid sequence: CASSGLAGGNEQFF.

CDR3 DNA: TGTGCCAGCAGCCCCCGACAGGGGGCCGGGGGCACTGAAGCTTTCTTT. Translation: CASSPRQGAGGTEAFF. The chain links TRBV11-2 to TRBJ1-1; TRBD1 aligns across 10 bases. J gave up 4 bases and V 5 bases, and 10 bases lay outside the gene matches. CDR1 and CDR2 (germline): SGHAT, FQNNGV. The CDR3 covers 16 residues.

Only a few counts were recorded for this clone. The CDR3: CASRGPGPRGLHF. The DNA of the CDR3 is TGTGCCAGCAGGGGCCCGGGACCTCGGGGGCTCCACTTT. J is TRBJ1-6 and V is TRBV6-5, with D perhaps TRBD1 (5 bases). CDR1 and CDR2 from the germline V gene are MNHEY and SVGAGI. V dropped 6 bases and J dropped 16 bases, with 19 bases sitting between them. The CDR3 sequence is 13 residues long.

The rearrangement links TRBV14 to TRBJ2-3; 8 nucleotides match TRBD2. With V trimmed by 3 bases and J by 4 bases, 9 bases remained unmatched. CDR3 length: 16 residues. Germline CDR1 and CDR2: SGHDN and FVKESK. CDR3 in DNA: TGTGCCAGCAGCCAGGTTGGAGCGGGGGATCCAGATACGCAGTATTTT. Encoded protein: CASSQVGAGDPDTQYF.

The chain employs TRBV18 and TRBJ2-3; D may be TRBD1 (5 bases). V lost 3 bases, J lost 3 bases, and 10 bases lay in between. This CDR3 comprises 14 residues. Per the germline V gene, CDR1 is KGHSH and CDR2 is LQKENI. This chain's CDR3 is CASSPAGNTDTQYF. CDR3 in DNA: TGTGCCAGCTCACCGGCAGGGAATACAGATACGCAGTATTTT.

The chain has TRBV30 and TRBJ2-7; D ambiguous. Germline V CDR1 and CDR2: GTSNPN, SVGIG (reference sequence). The CDR3 sequence is 14 residues long. V gave up 6 bases and J gave up 2 bases, with 17 bases separating them. DNA of the CDR3: TGTGCCTGCCATCACCCCCAGCGAGCCTACGAGCAGTACTTC. Its protein is CACHHPQRAYEQYF.

This sequence joins TRBV7-9 and TRBJ1-1; D is ambiguous. Germline V gene data show CDR1 as SEHNR and CDR2 as FQNEAQ (reference sequence). Trimming took off 1 base at V and 3 bases at J, with 3 bases between the two ends. The CDR3 covers 12 residues. In nucleotides, the CDR3 is TGTGCCAGCAGCTTAGTCGACACTGAAGCTTTCTTT. Amino acids: CASSLVDTEAFF. The whole variable domain, remainder taken from reference TRBV7-9 and TRBJ1-1, is DTGVSQNPRHKITKRGQNVTFRCDPISEHNRLYWYRQTLGQGPEFLTYFQNEAQLEKSRLLSDRFSAERPKGSFSTLEIQRTEQGDSAMYLCASSLVDTEAFFGQGTRLTVV.

This clone showed up just a few times. The CDR3 DNA sequence: TGCGTTCCAAATCAGCCCCAGCATTTT. Translated, it gives CVPNQPQHF. V gene TRBV5-1 combines with J gene TRBJ1-5; D gene unclear. The CDR3 spans 9 residues. The germline gives CDR1 SGHRS, CDR2 YFSETQ.

This chain uses TRBV2 with TRBJ2-2; D perhaps matches TRBD1 (5 bases). Between the trimmed V and J ends, which lost 3 bases and 5 bases, there was a span of 13 bases. The CDR3 is 15 amino acids. Germline values: CDR1 SNHLY, CDR2 FYNNEI. CDR3 sequence (DNA): TGTGCCAGCAGTGATATTCAGGGCTGGACCGGGGAGCTGTTTTTT. This codes for CASSDIQGWTGELFF.

The rearrangement links TRBV2 to TRBJ1-1; 7 nucleotides agree with TRBD1. The V and J ends lost 4 bases and 7 bases, in that order; junction bases with no gene match: 6. The CDR3 covers 13 residues. The germline CDR1 and CDR2 sequences are SNHLY and FYNNEI. CDR3 DNA sequence: TGTGCCAGCAGTGTACAGGGGACGATTGAAGCTTTCTTT. This gives the protein CASSVQGTIEAFF.

The rearrangement joins TRBV21-1 to TRBJ2-7; TRBD1 was called by the table and not checked on the DNA. TRBV21-1 is reported as a pseudogene. This CDR3 comprises 17 residues. The CDR3 reads CASSKPPCHRTPYEQYF. The DNA for the CDR3 is TGTGCCAGCAGCAAACCCCCCTGCCACCGCACACCCTACGAGCAGTACTTC.

This chain joins TRBV29-1 and TRBJ2-7, with 7 bases lining up with TRBD1. Germline-derived CDR1 and CDR2 are SQVTM and ANQGSEA. The CDR3 sequence is 16 residues long. The J segment lost 0 bases and the V segment lost 1 base, leaving 9 bases of the junction unmatched. The CDR3 protein is CSVEASVTGSSYEQYF. The CDR3, as DNA: TGCAGCGTTGAAGCCTCTGTGACAGGGTCCTCCTACGAGCAGTACTTC.

J is TRBJ1-1 and V is TRBV29-1; D is uncertain. V shed 5 bases and J shed 2 bases, with 12 bases lying between them. Germline CDR1 is SQVTM and CDR2 is ANQGSEA. The CDR3 is made up of 13 amino acids. The CDR3 DNA reads as TGCAGCGTTTCGAGGGAGTTCAACACTGAAGCTTTCTTT. Protein sequence: CSVSREFNTEAFF.

CDR3 DNA sequence: TGTGCCAGCAGCGTAGCGGCGGGGGCCGGCATTCAGTACTTC. Its protein is CASSVAAGAGIQYF. The chain recombines TRBV9 with TRBJ2-4, with D possibly matching TRBD2 (7 bases). Trimming left V 0 bases short and J 9 bases short, with 13 bases between. The germline V gene has CDR1 SGDLS and CDR2 YYNGEE. The CDR3 has 14 amino acids.

This clone was counted ten times or more. The CDR3 reads CASSHPGQGDSNTGELFF. CDR3 nucleotide sequence: TGCGCCAGCAGCCACCCTGGACAGGGGGACTCGAACACCGGGGAGCTGTTTTTT. V and J are TRBV4-3 and TRBJ2-2, with 10 bases lining up with TRBD1. From germline, CDR1 is LGHNA and CDR2 YSLEER. Trimming removed 3 bases from V and 0 bases from J; junction bases left unmatched: 7. The CDR3 spans 18 residues.

This clone was counted between two and nine times. The chain is built from TRBV4-3 and TRBJ2-7, with 12 bases that match TRBD1. The CDR3 extends over 14 amino acids. V dropped 8 bases and J dropped 9; count of bases not matched to a gene: 11. From germline, CDR1 is LGHNA and CDR2 YSLEER. DNA of the CDR3: TGCGCCAGCGGGCCCGGGACAGGGGGCGCCGGGCAGTACTTC. It encodes CASGPGTGGAGQYF.

This clone came up a few times. V and J are TRBV4-3 and TRBJ1-1; 9 bases align to TRBD1. CDR1 and CDR2 from the germline V gene are LGHNA and YSLEER. The CDR3 spans 14 residues. The trim removed 4 bases at V and 4 bases at J, leaving 4 bases unmatched. CDR3 in amino acids: CASSRWTGATEAFF. The CDR3 region has the DNA TGCGCCAGCAGCCGCTGGACAGGGGCCACTGAAGCTTTCTTT.

The rearrangement joins TRBV5-1 to TRBJ1-1, with a possible D match to TRBD1 (6 bases). The V end lost 0 bases, the J end lost 2 bases, and 8 bases lay between the germline ends. Germline V CDR1 and CDR2: SGHRS, YFSETQ. The CDR3 spans 14 residues. The CDR3 is CASSLGQVNTEAFF. Here the CDR3 DNA reads TGCGCCAGCAGCTTGGGACAGGTCAACACTGAAGCTTTCTTT.

J is TRBJ2-7 and V is TRBV28; 7 nucleotides agree with TRBD1. There are 14 residues in the CDR3. The ends lost 4 bases at V and 2 bases at J; junction bases unmatched: 5. Germline CDR1 and CDR2: MDHEN and SYDVKM. The CDR3: CASSSDREPYEQYF. The CDR3 nucleotides read TGTGCCAGCAGTTCCGACAGGGAACCCTACGAGCAGTACTTC.